This T cell receptor beta chain was retrieved from a study of shared clonotypes between healthy human individuals. Notes on the study in general: Only a few donors were included, so the genetic and exposure-history diversity represented was limited.

Sequencing used immunoSEQ multiplex PCR; TCRdb keeps in-frame clones, though not all of them. Of about 490,000 clones listed, about 80% are singletons. As regards this clone: Its target is unknown.

The CDR3 runs to 16 residues. The germline CDR1 and CDR2 sequences are SNHLY and FYNNEI. V gave up 6 bases and J gave up 0 bases, with 14 bases separating them. What was sequenced was PBMCs. The source is a woman aged 40 to 49 in good health. Some clones in this sample may be carry-over from other donors' samples. The chain uses TRBV2 and TRBJ1-4, with D maybe TRBD1 (6 bases). CDR3 in amino acids: CASRWQGRATNEKLFF. DNA of the CDR3: TGTGCCAGCAGGTGGCAGGGGAGGGCAACTAATGAAAAACTGTTTTTT. The whole variable domain, filled in from reference TRBV2 and TRBJ1-4, reads EPEVTQTPSHQVTQMGQEVILRCVPISNHLYFYWYRQILGQKVEFLVSFYNNEISEKSEIFDDQFSVERPDGSNFTLKIRSTKLEDSAMYFCASRWQGRATNEKLFFGSGTQLSVL.